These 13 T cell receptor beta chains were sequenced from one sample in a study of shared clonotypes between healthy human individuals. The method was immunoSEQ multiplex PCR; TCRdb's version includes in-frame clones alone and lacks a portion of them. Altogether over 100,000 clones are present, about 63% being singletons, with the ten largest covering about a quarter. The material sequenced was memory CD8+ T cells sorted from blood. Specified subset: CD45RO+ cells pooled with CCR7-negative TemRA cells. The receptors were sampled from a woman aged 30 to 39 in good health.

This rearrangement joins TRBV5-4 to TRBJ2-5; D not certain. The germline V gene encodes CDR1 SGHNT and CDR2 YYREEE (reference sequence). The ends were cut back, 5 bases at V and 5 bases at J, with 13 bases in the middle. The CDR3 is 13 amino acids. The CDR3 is CASSPEAWETQYF. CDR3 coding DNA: TGTGCCAGCAGTCCTGAGGCTTGGGAGACCCAGTACTTC.

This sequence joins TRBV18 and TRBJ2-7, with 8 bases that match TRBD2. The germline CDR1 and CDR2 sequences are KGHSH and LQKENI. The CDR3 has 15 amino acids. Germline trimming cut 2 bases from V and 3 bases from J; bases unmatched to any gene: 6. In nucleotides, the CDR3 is TGTGCCAGCTCACCATCTCCCAGCGGGGGCTACGAGCAGTACTTC. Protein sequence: CASSPSPSGGYEQYF. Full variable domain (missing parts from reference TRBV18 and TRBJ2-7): NAGVMQNPRHLVRRRGQEARLRCSPMKGHSHVYWYRQLPEEGLKFMVYLQKENIIDESGMPKERFSAEFPKEGPSILRIQQVVRGDSAAYFCASSPSPSGGYEQYFGPGTRLTVT.

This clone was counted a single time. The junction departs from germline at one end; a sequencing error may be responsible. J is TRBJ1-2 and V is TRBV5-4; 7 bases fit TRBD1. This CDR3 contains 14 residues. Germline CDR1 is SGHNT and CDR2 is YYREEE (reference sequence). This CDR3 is CASSGGQPNYGYTF. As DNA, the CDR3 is TGTGCCAGCAGCGGGGGACAGCCTAATTATGGCTACACCTTC.

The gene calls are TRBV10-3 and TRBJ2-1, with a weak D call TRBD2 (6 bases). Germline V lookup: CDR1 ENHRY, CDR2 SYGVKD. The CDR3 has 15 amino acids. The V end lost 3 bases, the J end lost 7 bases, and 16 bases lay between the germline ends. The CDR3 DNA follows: TGTGCCATCAGTGACGACGTGACTAGTTGGAATGAGCAGTTCTTC. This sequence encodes CAISDDVTSWNEQFF.

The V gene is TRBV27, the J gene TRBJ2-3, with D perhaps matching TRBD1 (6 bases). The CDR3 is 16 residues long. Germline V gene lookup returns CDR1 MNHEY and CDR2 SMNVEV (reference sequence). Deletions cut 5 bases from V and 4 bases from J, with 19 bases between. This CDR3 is CASSLLLAEGADTQYF. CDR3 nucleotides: TGTGCCAGCAGTCTCCTTCTAGCAGAGGGGGCAGATACGCAGTATTTT.

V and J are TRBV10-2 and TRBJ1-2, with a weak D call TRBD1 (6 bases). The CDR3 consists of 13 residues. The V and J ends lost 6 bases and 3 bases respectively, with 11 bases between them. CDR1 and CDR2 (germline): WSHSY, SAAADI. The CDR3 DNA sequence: TGCGCCAGCAGGGGGGCGGGGTACTATGGCTACACCTTC. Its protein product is CASRGAGYYGYTF.

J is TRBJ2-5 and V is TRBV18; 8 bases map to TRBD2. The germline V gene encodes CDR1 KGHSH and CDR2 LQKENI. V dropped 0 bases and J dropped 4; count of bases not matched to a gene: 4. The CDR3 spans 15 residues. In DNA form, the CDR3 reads TGTGCCAGCTCACCACCTAATCGGGAGGGAGAGACCCAGTACTTC. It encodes CASSPPNREGETQYF.

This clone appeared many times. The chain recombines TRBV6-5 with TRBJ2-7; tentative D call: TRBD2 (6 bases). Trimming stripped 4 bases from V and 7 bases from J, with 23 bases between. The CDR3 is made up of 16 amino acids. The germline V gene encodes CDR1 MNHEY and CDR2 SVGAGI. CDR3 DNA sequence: TGTGCCAGCAGTTTATCGCCGGGAGAGGTATCGTGGGAGCAGTACTTC. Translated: CASSLSPGEVSWEQYF.

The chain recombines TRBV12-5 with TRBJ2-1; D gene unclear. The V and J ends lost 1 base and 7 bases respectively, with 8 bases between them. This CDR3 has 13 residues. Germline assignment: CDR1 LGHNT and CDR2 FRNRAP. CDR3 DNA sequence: TGTGCTAGTGGTTTGGCAACAGCGAATGAGCAGTTCTTC. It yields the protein CASGLATANEQFF.

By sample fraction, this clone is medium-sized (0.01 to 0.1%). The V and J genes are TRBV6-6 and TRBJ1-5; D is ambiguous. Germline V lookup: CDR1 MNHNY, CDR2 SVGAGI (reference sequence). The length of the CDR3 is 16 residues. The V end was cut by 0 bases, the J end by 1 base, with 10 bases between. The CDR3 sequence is CASSYSEGHSNQPQHF. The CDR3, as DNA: TGTGCCAGCAGTTACTCGGAAGGGCACAGCAATCAGCCCCAGCATTTT.

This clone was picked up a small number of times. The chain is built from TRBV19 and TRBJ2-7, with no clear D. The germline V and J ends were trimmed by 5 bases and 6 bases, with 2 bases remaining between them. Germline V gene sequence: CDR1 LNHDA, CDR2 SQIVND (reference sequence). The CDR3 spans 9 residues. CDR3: CASSGEQYF. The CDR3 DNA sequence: TGTGCCAGTAGTGGCGAGCAGTACTTC.

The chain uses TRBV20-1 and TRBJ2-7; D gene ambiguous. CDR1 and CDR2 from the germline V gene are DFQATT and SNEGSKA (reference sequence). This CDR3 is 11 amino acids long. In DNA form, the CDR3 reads TGCGGATACGACTTCCACTACGAGCAGTACTTC. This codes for CGYDFHYEQYF.

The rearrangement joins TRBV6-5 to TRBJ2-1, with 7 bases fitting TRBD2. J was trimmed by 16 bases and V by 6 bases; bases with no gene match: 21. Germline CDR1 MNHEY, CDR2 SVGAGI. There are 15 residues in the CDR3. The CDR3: CASRSILGEGQCRFF. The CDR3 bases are TGTGCCAGCAGAAGCATCTTGGGGGAGGGCCAATGTCGATTCTTC.